A single sample gave rise to the 8 T cell receptor beta chains below, sequenced in a study of PD-L1 blockade in urothelial cancer. Produced via immunoSEQ multiplex PCR; TCRdb's table is partial and in-frame only. The data contain 100,000 to 150,000 clones, around 88% of them seen just once; the ten biggest clones take up roughly 2.3%. Specified time point: peripheral blood 6 weeks after treatment start. Material: PBMCs, obtained around atezolizumab (anti-PD-L1) treatment. The receptors come from a middle-aged man with urothelial cancer.

This chain connects TRBV6-6 to TRBJ1-4; TRBD1 aligns across 7 bases. Germline CDR1 reads MNHNY; CDR2 reads SVGAGI (reference sequence). The CDR3 loop spans 16 amino acids. Trimming at V came to 6 bases and at J to 8 bases, leaving 15 bases not matched to a gene. The CDR3 nucleotides read TGTGCCAGCAGAGGATCCTCCGGGACAGTCCCCGAAAAACTGTTTTTT. Protein: CASRGSSGTVPEKLFF.

The J gene is TRBJ2-5, the V gene TRBV9; TRBD1 matches 8 bases. The V and J ends lost 0 bases and 4 bases, in that order; junction bases with no gene match: 5. Germline CDR1 is SGDLS and CDR2 is YYNGEE. This CDR3 has 15 residues. The DNA of the CDR3 is TGTGCCAGCAGCGTAGGCCCAGGGGGCGCAGAGACCCAGTACTTC. Translated: CASSVGPGGAETQYF.

This chain links TRBV11-2 with TRBJ2-3; TRBD2 matches 7 bases. This CDR3 comprises 14 residues. With V trimmed by 5 bases and J by 2 bases, 4 bases remained unmatched. Germline V gene lookup returns CDR1 SGHAT and CDR2 FQNNGV. The DNA for the CDR3 is TGTGCCAGCAGCAGGGGACTAACCACAGATACGCAGTATTTT. Protein product: CASSRGLTTDTQYF.

V is TRBV29-1 and J is TRBJ2-1, with no clear D. The V and J ends lost 6 bases and 9 bases respectively, with 12 bases between them. The CDR3 has 11 amino acids. Germline values: CDR1 SQVTM, CDR2 ANQGSEA. The CDR3 region is CSVMEWSEQFF. In DNA, the CDR3 is TGCAGCGTAATGGAGTGGAGTGAGCAGTTCTTC.

The chain recombines TRBV28 with TRBJ1-2; TRBD1 aligns across 9 bases. V trimming: 4 bases; J trimming: 2 bases; junction bases outside the gene matches: 5. Germline CDR1 and CDR2: MDHEN and SYDVKM. The CDR3 length is 15 residues. CDR3 bases: TGTGCCAGCAGTTCCACCGGGACAGGGAACTATGGCTACACCTTC. Protein product: CASSSTGTGNYGYTF.

The chain couples TRBV6-5 to TRBJ2-1; weak D call: TRBD2 (6 bases). The germline CDR1 and CDR2 sequences are MNHEY and SVGAGI. The CDR3 totals 15 residues. Trimming left V 2 bases short and J 2 bases short, with 10 bases between. CDR3 sequence: CASSYTRLAYNEQFF. The DNA of the CDR3 is TGTGCCAGCAGTTACACCCGACTAGCCTACAATGAGCAGTTCTTC.

V is TRBV6-1 and J is TRBJ2-1; 9 bases are a match to TRBD1. The CDR3 spans 16 residues. The germline CDR1 and CDR2 sequences are MNHNS and SASEGT. V was pared by 2 bases and J by 1 base, with 3 bases of the junction left unmatched. CDR3 amino acids: CASSERGQGSYNEQFF. CDR3 DNA: TGTGCCAGCAGTGAAAGAGGACAGGGGTCCTACAATGAGCAGTTCTTC.

The chain carries TRBV6-1 and TRBJ2-6; 7 nucleotides match TRBD2. CDR1 and CDR2 from the germline V gene are MNHNS and SASEGT. The CDR3 is 19 amino acids. After removal of 3 bases from V and 0 bases from J, the junction contained 11 bases not matched to a gene. The DNA of the CDR3 is TGTGCCAGCAGTGATCCCGGGGGGAGTCTCCTCTCTGGGGCCAACGTCCTGACTTTC. It specifies CASSDPGGSLLSGANVLTF.